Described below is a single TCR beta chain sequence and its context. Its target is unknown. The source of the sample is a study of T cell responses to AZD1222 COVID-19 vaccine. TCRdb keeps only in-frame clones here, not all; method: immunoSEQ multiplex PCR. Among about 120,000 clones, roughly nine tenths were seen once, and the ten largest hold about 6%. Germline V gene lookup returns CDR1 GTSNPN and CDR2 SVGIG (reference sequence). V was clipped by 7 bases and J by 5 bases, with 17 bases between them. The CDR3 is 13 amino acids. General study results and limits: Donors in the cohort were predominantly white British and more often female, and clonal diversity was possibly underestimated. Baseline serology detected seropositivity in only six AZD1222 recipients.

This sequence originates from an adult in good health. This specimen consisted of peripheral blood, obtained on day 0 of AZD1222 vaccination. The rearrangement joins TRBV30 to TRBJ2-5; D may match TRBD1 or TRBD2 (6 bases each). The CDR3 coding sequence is TGTGCCTCGGCGGTCGGGGGCTCCGAGACCCAGTACTTC. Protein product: CASAVGGSETQYF.